Each of the 4 T cell receptor beta chains below was sequenced from the same sample in a study of T cells in women clearing cervical HPV infection. Some clones are missing from TCRdb's copy, which holds only in-frame ones; the method was immunoSEQ multiplex PCR. This repertoire includes 20,000 to 25,000 clones. Sequencing was performed on blood buffy coat. These receptors all stem from a woman aged 18 to 75 with a cervical HPV16 infection that either progressed to CIN3+ or cleared (not recorded which).

The CDR3 loop is CASSPDSYYGYTF. The DNA read from the CDR3 is TGTGCCAGCAGCCCGGACAGCTACTATGGC. The chain joins TRBV12-3 or TRBV12-4 to TRBJ1-2; tentative D call: TRBD1 (6 bases). The read comes to an end 3 residues before the CDR3 does, leaving the germline J gene to fill in the end. V was shortened by 6 bases and J by 3 bases, with 11 bases between the two germline ends. This CDR3 comprises 13 residues.

In the case of this clone: The read gets to within 3 residues of the CDR3 end, and the germline J gene fills in the rest. The chain joins TRBV30 to TRBJ2-4; D is ambiguous. The CDR3 sequence is 11 residues long. Looked up from germline, CDR1 is GTSNPN and CDR2 is SVGIG (reference sequence). The CDR3 protein is CAWHNPTYQYF. The covered CDR3 bases are TGTGCCTGGCATAATCCCACCTAT.

Details on this clone: The read gets to within 3 residues of the CDR3 end, and the germline J gene fills in the rest. The chain is built from TRBV12-3 or TRBV12-4 and TRBJ2-3, with 11 bases matching TRBD2. V trimming: 7 bases; J trimming: 7 bases; junction bases outside the gene matches: 7. This CDR3 comprises 14 residues. The part of the CDR3 DNA that was read is TGTGCCAGCAAAACTAGCGGGAGAACGAATACG. Translated, it gives CASKTSGRTNT. The whole CDR3 is CASKTSGRTNTQYF.

For this clone: Read coverage stops 3 residues before the CDR3 terminus; the germline J gene supplies the remainder. The chain recombines TRBV20-1 with TRBJ1-5; 7 positions match TRBD1. Germline CDR1 is DFQATT and CDR2 is SNEGSKA (reference sequence). The CDR3 runs 16 residues. V was pared by 0 bases and J by 5 bases, with 10 bases of the junction left unmatched. The CDR3 here is CSARDLGWDSHQPQHF. CDR3 DNA, as far as it was read: TGCAGTGCTAGAGATTTAGGCTGGGACAGCCATCAGCCC.